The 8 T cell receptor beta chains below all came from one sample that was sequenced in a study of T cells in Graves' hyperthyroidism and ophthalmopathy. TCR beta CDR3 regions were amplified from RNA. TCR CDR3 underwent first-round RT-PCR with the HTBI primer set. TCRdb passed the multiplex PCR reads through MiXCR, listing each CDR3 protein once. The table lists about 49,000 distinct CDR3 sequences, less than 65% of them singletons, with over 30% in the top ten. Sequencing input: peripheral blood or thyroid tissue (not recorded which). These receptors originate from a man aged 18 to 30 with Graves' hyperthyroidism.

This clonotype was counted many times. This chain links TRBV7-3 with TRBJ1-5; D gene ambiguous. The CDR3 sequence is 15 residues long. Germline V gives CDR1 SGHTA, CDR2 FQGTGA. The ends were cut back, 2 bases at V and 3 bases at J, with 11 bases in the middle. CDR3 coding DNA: TGTGCCAGCAGCTTATTCCGGGGTATCAATCAGCCCCAGCATTTT. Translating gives CASSLFRGINQPQHF.

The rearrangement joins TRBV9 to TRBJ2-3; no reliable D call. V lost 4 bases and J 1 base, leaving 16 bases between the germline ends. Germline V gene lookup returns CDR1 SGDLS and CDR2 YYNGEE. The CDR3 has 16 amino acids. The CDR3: CASSYTGFFRTDTQYF. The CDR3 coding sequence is TGTGCCAGCAGCTATACCGGGTTTTTCCGCACAGATACGCAGTATTTT.

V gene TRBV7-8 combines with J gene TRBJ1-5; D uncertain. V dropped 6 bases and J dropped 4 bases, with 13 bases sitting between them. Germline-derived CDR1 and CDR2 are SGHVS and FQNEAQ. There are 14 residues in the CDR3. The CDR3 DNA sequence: TGTGCCAGCAGTTCCCACCCCCTGAATCAGCCCCAGCATTTT. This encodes CASSSHPLNQPQHF.

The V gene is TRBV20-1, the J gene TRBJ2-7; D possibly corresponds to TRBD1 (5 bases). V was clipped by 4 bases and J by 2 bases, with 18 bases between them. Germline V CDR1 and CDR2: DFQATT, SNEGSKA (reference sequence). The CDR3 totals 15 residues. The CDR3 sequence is CSATNRFAGTYEQYF. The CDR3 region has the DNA TGCAGTGCTACAAACCGCTTCGCAGGGACCTACGAGCAGTACTTC.

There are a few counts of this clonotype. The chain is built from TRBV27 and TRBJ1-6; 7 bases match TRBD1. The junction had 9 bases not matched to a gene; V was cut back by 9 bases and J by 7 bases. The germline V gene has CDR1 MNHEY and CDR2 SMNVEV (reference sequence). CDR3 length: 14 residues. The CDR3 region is CASKTGTVNSPLHF. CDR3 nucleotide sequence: TGTGCCAGTAAGACCGGGACAGTAAATTCACCCCTCCACTTT.

CDR3 region: CSARTDRGAQTQYF. CDR3 DNA sequence: TGCAGTGCTAGGACGGACAGGGGCGCTCAGACCCAGTACTTC. The rearrangement links TRBV20-1 to TRBJ2-5, with TRBD1 matching 9 bases. Trimming took 3 bases from V and 6 from J; bases not matched to a gene: 8. From germline, CDR1 is DFQATT and CDR2 SNEGSKA (reference sequence). This CDR3 is 14 amino acids long.

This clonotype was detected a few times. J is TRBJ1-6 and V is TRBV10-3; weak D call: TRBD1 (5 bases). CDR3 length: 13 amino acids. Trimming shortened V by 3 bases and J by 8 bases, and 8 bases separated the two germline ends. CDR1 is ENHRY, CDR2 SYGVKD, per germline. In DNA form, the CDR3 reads TGTGCCATCAGTGACCGACAGTATTCACCCCTCCACTTT. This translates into CAISDRQYSPLHF.

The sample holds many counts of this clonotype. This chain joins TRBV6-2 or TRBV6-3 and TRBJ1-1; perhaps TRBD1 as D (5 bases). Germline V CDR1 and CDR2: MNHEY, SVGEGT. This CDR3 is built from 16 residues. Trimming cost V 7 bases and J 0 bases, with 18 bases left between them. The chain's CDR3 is CASKQPGRMMNTEAFF. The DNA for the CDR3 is TGTGCCAGCAAACAACCGGGACGGATGATGAACACTGAAGCTTTCTTT.